Listed below are T cell receptor beta chains from one sample, sequenced in a study of cytomegalovirus exposure and HLA in healthy donors. Clones were sequenced by immunoSEQ multiplex PCR, and TCRdb holds only the in-frame ones, with some missing. The data show 110,000 or so clones, 76% seen once. Sequencing was performed on PBMCs. The source is a man aged 35 to 55 in good health and CMV-seropositive. The CDR3 runs from the conserved cysteine through the conserved F or W. The order of the fields is D gene, clone size, J gene, V gene, CDR3 DNA, CDR3 protein. A D gene is named only where the DNA matches it firmly. Clone sizes are given selectively: once, few, many, or a class where the clone is expanded.

>-|-|TRBJ2-1|TRBV4-3
TGCGCCAGCAGCCAAGGGACAGGGAGGGATGAGCAGTTCTTC
CASSQGTGRDEQFF
>-|-|TRBJ1-2|TRBV14
TGTGCCAGCAGCCCCTCAGGTTATTATGGCTACACCTTC
CASSPSGYYGYTF
>TRBD2|-|TRBJ2-7|TRBV19
TGTGCCAGTCGTGCAGGACTAGCGGGAGGGAGGAGCTCCTACGAGCAGTACTTC
CASRAGLAGGRSSYEQYF
>-|-|TRBJ1-5|TRBV27
TGTGCCAGCAGCCCTCTGGGGCGGATTAATCAGCCCCAGCATTTT
CASSPLGRINQPQHF
>-|-|TRBJ2-6|TRBV6-5
TGTGCCATCCACCCGCTCTCTGGGGCCAACGGCCTGACTTTC
CAIHPLSGANGLTF
>-|-|TRBJ2-1|TRBV7-2
TGTGCCAGCAGCTTACAGCGCGGCATTGAGCAGTTCTTC
CASSLQRGIEQFF
>-|-|TRBJ2-2|TRBV27
TGTGCCAGCCGAGAATGGGGGCGGACGGGTAACACCGGGGAGCTGTTTTTT
CASREWGRTGNTGELFF
>-|-|TRBJ1-1|TRBV29-1
TGCAGCGTTGAAGATCCCGCCCGGACATACGCTAGTGAAGCTTTCTTT
CSVEDPARTYASEAFF
>-|-|TRBJ1-6|TRBV20-1
TGCAGTGCTTACGGGTCCGGGTCCCTCCACTTT
CSAYGSGSLHF
>-|-|TRBJ1-1|TRBV7-2
TGTGCCAGCAGCAACCCCTTCAGCACTGAAGCTTTCTTT
CASSNPFSTEAFF
>-|-|TRBJ2-2|TRBV19
TGTGCCAGTAGGGAGCCCGGGGAGCTGTTTTTT
CASREPGELFF
>TRBD2|-|TRBJ2-7|TRBV6-6
TGTGCCAGCAGGGCTAGCGGCGGGTGGGAGCAGTACTTC
CASRASGGWEQYF
>-|-|TRBJ2-7|TRBV6-1
TGTGCCAGCCAGGCCAGAAGTGACGAGCAGTACTTC
CASQARSDEQYF
>TRBD2|-|TRBJ2-7|TRBV9
TGTGCCAGCAGTGGGACCGGGACTAGCGGGCTCTACGAGCAGTACTTC
CASSGTGTSGLYEQYF
>TRBD1|-|TRBJ1-2|TRBV7-2
TGTGCCAGCAGCTTAGAGCAGGGGGCGCTCAATGGCTACACCTTC
CASSLEQGALNGYTF
>TRBD2|once|TRBJ2-4|TRBV19
TGTGCCAGTAGTAGGAAGTTAGCGGGAGGGTTGGACATTCAGTACTTC
CASSRKLAGGLDIQYF
>TRBD2|-|TRBJ2-1|TRBV7-2
TGTGCCAGCAGCTTAGGACTAGCGGGAGATAACGAGCAGTTCTTC
CASSLGLAGDNEQFF
>TRBD1|-|TRBJ2-7|TRBV7-8
TGTGCCAGCAGCCTGACAGGGACCTACGAGCAGTACTTC
CASSLTGTYEQYF
>-|-|TRBJ2-7|TRBV4-3
TGCGCCAGCAGCCAAGAAACAGGGTACCCCCTGGAGCAGTACTTC
CASSQETGYPLEQYF
>TRBD2|-|TRBJ2-1|TRBV19
TGTGCCAGTAGTACTACGACTAGCGGAAGAACCTACAATGAGCAGTTCTTC
CASSTTTSGRTYNEQFF
>TRBD2|-|TRBJ2-2|TRBV11-2
TGTGCCAGCAGATCCCTAGCGGGGGCCAACACCGGGGAGCTGTTTTTT
CASRSLAGANTGELFF
>-|-|TRBJ1-5|TRBV30
TGTGCCTGGAGGGAAGGACGGGGGCCCCAGCATTTT
CAWREGRGPQHF
>-|-|TRBJ2-7|TRBV9
TGTGCCAGCAGCAAATTAGGGGGTTCGACCTACGAGCAGTACTTC
CASSKLGGSTYEQYF
>TRBD1|few|TRBJ2-5|TRBV4-1
TGCGCCAGCAGCCAAGATGGGACAGGGCCTCAAGAGACCCAGTACTTC
CASSQDGTGPQETQYF
>TRBD2|few|TRBJ2-1|TRBV28
TGTGCCAGCAGCCCCCCGGGACTATCATACAATGAGCAGTTCTTC
CASSPPGLSYNEQFF
>-|few|TRBJ1-2|TRBV7-9
TGTGCCAGCAGCCTCACTCCGGGGGATCAAACAGGTGGCTACACCTTC
CASSLTPGDQTGGYTF
>-|-|TRBJ2-6|TRBV12-1
TGTGCCAGCAGCTTTGGAACAGAACTAGCGGGGGCGGCTGGGGCCAACGTCCTGACTTTC
CASSFGTELAGAAGANVLTF
>-|-|TRBJ2-3|TRBV9
TGTGCCAGCAGCGTAGTTCCTTTGGATACGCAGTATTTT
CASSVVPLDTQYF